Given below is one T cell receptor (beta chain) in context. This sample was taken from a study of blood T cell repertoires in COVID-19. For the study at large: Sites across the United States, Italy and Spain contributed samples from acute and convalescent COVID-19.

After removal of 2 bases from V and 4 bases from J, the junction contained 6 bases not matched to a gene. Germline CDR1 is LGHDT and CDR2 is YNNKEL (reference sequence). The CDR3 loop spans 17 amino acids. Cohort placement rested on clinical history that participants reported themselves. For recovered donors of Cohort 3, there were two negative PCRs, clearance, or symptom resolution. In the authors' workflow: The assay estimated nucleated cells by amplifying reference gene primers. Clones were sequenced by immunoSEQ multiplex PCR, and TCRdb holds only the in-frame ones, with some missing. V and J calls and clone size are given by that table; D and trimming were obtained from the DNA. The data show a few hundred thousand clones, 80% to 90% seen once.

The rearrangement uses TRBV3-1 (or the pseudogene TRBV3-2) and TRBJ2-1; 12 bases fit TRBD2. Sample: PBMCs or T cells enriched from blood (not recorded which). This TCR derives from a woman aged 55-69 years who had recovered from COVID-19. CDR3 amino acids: CASSQSYGTSGYNEQFF. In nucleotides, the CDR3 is TGTGCCAGCAGCCAATCCTACGGGACTAGCGGGTACAATGAGCAGTTCTTC.